What follows describes a single T cell receptor beta chain. As yet, its antigen is unknown. The record originates from a study of CXCR3-negative and CXCR3-positive naive CD8 T cells. Study-wide results and limits: Across naive subsets, surface CD5 expression was comparable, and TCR strength was inferred from properties of the TRB CDR3. High diversity, comparable across both naive subsets, contrasted with much lower diversity in memory CD8+ cells. More hydrophobic TRB CDR3s occurred in CXCR3-positive than in CXCR3-negative naive cells. Memory cells diverged, while naive CXCR3-positive and CXCR3-negative cells had similar TRBV-TRBJ usage. Partly lower CXCR3 expression followed cryopreservation, and most assays relied on fresh PBMCs.

In preparing the TRB cDNA libraries, 5' RACE with UMI labels was used. TCRdb re-called the 5' RACE reads; one entry per CDR3 protein, DNA not given. This table holds approximately 3,100 distinct CDR3 sequences. CDR1 is SNHLY and CDR2 is FYNNEI in the germline V gene. The CDR3 loop spans 14 amino acids. The sequence came from a human donor in good health. Some clones in this sample may be carry-over from other donors' samples. The V and J genes are TRBV2 and TRBJ2-5; TCRdb calls TRBD1, which cannot be checked without DNA. Sequencing input: naive CXCR3+ CD8+ T cells from blood. Subset given: CD45RO-CCR7+CD27+CD95- naive CD8+ T cells expressing CXCR3 (TNR3+). This chain's CDR3 is CASSDSARQETQYF.